This entry lists 10 T cell receptor beta chains sequenced from one sample in a study of cytomegalovirus exposure and HLA in healthy donors. With 60 Vbeta and 13 Jbeta primers, the PCR was carried out. Assay used: immunoSEQ multiplex PCR; TCRdb lists only in-frame clones, some missing. The sample holds a few hundred thousand clones, around 90% seen once. The material sequenced was PBMCs. These receptors all stem from a woman aged 18-29 years in good health and CMV-seronegative.

J is TRBJ1-1 and V is TRBV5-6; a possible D gene is TRBD1 (5 bases). The V gene's germline CDR1 is SGHDT and CDR2 YYEEEE. V lost 0 bases, J lost 1 base, and 7 bases lay in between. This CDR3 is built from 14 residues. The CDR3 DNA follows: TGTGCCAGCAGCTTGGGAACAGGGAACACTGAAGCTTTCTTT. Protein: CASSLGTGNTEAFF.

This rearrangement joins TRBV27 to TRBJ2-2; D is possibly TRBD2 (6 bases). V shed 4 bases and J shed 0 bases, with 9 bases lying between them. The germline gives CDR1 MNHEY, CDR2 SMNVEV (reference sequence). The CDR3 loop spans 15 amino acids. In nucleotides, the CDR3 is TGTGCCAGCAGTTGGGGGGTAGCGAACACCGGGGAGCTGTTTTTT. Its translation: CASSWGVANTGELFF.

This CDR3 reads CASSGEFDRSPLHF. CDR3 coding DNA: TGTGCCAGCAGTGGGGAGTTCGACCGGTCACCCCTCCACTTT. V and J are TRBV6-4 and TRBJ1-6; D not resolved. The V gene's germline CDR1 is MRHNA and CDR2 SNTAGT. CDR3 size: 14 residues. V was cut by 4 bases and J by 10 bases, with 14 bases left in between.

The rearrangement uses TRBV18 and TRBJ2-3, with D tentatively TRBD1 (6 bases). Germline values: CDR1 KGHSH, CDR2 LQKENI. The CDR3 is 12 amino acids. Trimming removed 4 bases from V and 5 bases from J, with 7 bases in between. CDR3 residues: CASSQQGDTQYF. The CDR3 DNA reads as TGTGCCAGCTCACAACAGGGAGATACGCAGTATTTT.

The chain recombines TRBV19 with TRBJ1-5; D is undetermined. The CDR3 runs to 15 residues. V was clipped by 3 bases and J by 1 base, with 10 bases between them. Germline values: CDR1 LNHDA, CDR2 SQIVND (reference sequence). CDR3 DNA: TGTGCCAGTAGTATCAGTGGGCTGAGCAATCAGCCCCAGCATTTT. This sequence encodes CASSISGLSNQPQHF.

As regards this clone: Other DNA sequences within the sample encode an identical CDR3. The gene calls are TRBV19 and TRBJ1-2, with a tentative D call TRBD1 (5 bases). V gave up 3 bases and J gave up 4 bases, with 12 bases separating them. Germline V lookup: CDR1 LNHDA, CDR2 SQIVND (reference sequence). The CDR3 extends over 14 amino acids. CDR3 in DNA: TGTGCCAGTAGTATCCAGGGAATCGGCTATGGCTACACCTTC. Translated, it gives CASSIQGIGYGYTF.

V is TRBV5-1 and J is TRBJ2-5; D unclear. V lost 2 bases and J 1 base, leaving 3 bases between the germline ends. The germline CDR1 and CDR2 sequences are SGHRS and YFSETQ. The CDR3 extends over 12 amino acids. CDR3 sequence: CASSLAQETQYF. The CDR3 DNA sequence: TGCGCCAGCAGCTTAGCCCAAGAGACCCAGTACTTC.

The V and J genes are TRBV14 and TRBJ2-4; 9 positions agree with TRBD1. Germline V gene sequence: CDR1 SGHDN, CDR2 FVKESK. V lost 4 bases to trimming and J lost 0 bases; unmatched junction nucleotides: 1. The length of the CDR3 is 15 residues. CDR3 region: CASSRGQGAKNIQYF. As DNA, the CDR3 is TGTGCCAGCAGCCGGGGACAGGGAGCCAAAAACATTCAGTACTTC.

The chain recombines TRBV30 with TRBJ2-5; 10 nucleotides agree with TRBD2. The CDR3 covers 16 residues. From germline, CDR1 is GTSNPN and CDR2 SVGIG (reference sequence). The V and J ends lost 3 bases and 3 bases, in that order; junction bases with no gene match: 10. The CDR3 protein is CAWRGGLAGVKETQYF. The CDR3 DNA reads TGTGCCTGGAGAGGGGGGCTAGCGGGGGTAAAAGAGACCCAGTACTTC.

The CDR3 region is CASSPIGTGAYEQYF. The CDR3 DNA reads as TGTGCCAGCTCACCGATAGGGACAGGCGCCTACGAGCAGTACTTC. The chain is built from TRBV18 and TRBJ2-5, with 8 bases matching TRBD1. The last part of the DNA fits TRBJ2-7 better; the J call may be wrong. Germline lookup yields CDR1 KGHSH and CDR2 LQKENI. This CDR3 spans 15 amino acids.